This record covers a single T cell receptor (beta chain). The antigen is unknown. TCRdb's table, derived via immunoSEQ multiplex PCR, lists solely in-frame clones and lacks some. This table has around 10,000 clones, around two thirds appearing once. This sample is drawn from a study of CD4+ T cells in melanoma. CDR3 length equals 17 residues. With V trimmed by 6 bases and J by 4 bases, 12 bases remained unmatched. The germline V gene encodes CDR1 KGHSH and CDR2 LQKENI. Study-level findings and limits: In melanoma, neoantigen-specific CD4+ T cells reportedly differed in differentiation state. CD8+ T cell, macrophage and B cell function reportedly correlated with neoantigen-specific CD4+ T cells.

This chain links TRBV18 with TRBJ1-5; 10 bases fit TRBD1. Source material: tumor tissue. This clonotype was obtained from a human donor with melanoma. CDR3 nucleotide sequence: TGTGCCAGCTCGCCCGCCCCGGGACAGGGGAAAAATCAGCCCCAGCATTTT. As protein: CASSPAPGQGKNQPQHF.